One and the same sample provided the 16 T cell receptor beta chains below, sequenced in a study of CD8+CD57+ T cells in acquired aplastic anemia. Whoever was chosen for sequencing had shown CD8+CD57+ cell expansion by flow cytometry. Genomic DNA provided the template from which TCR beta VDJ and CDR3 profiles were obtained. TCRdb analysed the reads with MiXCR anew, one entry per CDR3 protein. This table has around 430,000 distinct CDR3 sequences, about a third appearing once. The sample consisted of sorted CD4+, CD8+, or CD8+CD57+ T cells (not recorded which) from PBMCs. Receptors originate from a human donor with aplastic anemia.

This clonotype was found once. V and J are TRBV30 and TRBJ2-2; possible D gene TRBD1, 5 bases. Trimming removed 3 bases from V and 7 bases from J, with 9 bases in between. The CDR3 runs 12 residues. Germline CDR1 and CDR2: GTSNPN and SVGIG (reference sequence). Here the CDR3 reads CAWRAGFGELFF. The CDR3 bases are TGTGCCTGGAGGGCAGGGTTCGGGGAGCTGTTTTTT.

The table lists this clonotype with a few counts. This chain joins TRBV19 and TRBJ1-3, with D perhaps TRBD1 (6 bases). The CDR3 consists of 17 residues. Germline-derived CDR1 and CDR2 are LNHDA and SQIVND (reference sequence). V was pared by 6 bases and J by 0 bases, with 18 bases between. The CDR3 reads CASSQDRDTFSGNTIYF. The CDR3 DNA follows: TGTGCCAGTAGCCAAGACCGGGACACTTTCTCTGGAAACACCATATATTTT.

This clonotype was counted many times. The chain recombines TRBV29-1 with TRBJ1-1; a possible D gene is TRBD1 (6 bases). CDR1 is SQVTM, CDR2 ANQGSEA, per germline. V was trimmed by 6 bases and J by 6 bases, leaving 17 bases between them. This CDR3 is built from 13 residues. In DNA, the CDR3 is TGCAGCGTGTTGGTTAGAACAGGGTCTGAAGCTTTCTTT. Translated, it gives CSVLVRTGSEAFF.

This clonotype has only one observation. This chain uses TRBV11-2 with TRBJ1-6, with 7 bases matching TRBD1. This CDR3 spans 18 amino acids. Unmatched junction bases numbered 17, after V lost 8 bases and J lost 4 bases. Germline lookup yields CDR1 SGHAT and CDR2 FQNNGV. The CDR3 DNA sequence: TGTGCCAGCGGCCGGGACAGCCCTGTCCCTCGTTATAATTCACCCCTCCACTTT. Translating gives CASGRDSPVPRYNSPLHF.

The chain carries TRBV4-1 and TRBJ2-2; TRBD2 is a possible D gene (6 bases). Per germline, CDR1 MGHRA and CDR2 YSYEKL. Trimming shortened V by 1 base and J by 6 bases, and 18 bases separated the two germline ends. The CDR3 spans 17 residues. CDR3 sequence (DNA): TGCGCCAGCAGCCAAGGAGGAGACCTCCGCGGGGCCGGGGAGCTGTTTTTT. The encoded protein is CASSQGGDLRGAGELFF.

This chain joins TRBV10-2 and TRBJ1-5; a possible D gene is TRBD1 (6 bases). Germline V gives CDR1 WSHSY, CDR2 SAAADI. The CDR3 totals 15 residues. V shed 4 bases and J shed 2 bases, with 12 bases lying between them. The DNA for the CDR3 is TGCGCCAGCAGTGCATGGGGGCTGGGCAATCAGCCCCAGCATTTT. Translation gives CASSAWGLGNQPQHF.

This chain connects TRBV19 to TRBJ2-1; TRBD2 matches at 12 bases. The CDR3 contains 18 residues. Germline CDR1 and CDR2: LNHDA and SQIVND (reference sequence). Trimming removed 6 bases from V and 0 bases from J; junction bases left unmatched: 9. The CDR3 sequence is CASRPGTSGLSSYNEQFF. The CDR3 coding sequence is TGTGCCAGTAGACCCGGGACTAGCGGGTTGAGCTCCTACAATGAGCAGTTCTTC.

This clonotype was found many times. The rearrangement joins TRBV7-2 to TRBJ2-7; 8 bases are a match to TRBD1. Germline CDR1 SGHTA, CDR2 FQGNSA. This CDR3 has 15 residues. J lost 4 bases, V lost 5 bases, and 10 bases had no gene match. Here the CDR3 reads CASSPTGTGYYEQYF. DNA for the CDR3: TGTGCCAGCAGCCCTACCGGGACAGGATATTACGAGCAGTACTTC. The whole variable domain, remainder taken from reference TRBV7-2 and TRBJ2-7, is GAGVSQSPSNKVTEKGKDVELRCDPISGHTALYWYRQSLGQGLEFLIYFQGNSAPDKSGLPSDRFSAERTGGSVSTLTIQRTQQEDSAVYLCASSPTGTGYYEQYFGPGTRLTVT.

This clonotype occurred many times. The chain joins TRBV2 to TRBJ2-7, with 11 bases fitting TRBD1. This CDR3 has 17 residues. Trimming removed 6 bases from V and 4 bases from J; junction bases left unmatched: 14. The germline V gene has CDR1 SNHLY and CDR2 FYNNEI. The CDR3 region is CASSEQGTGGFGYEQYF. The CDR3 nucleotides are TGTGCCAGCAGCGAACAGGGGACAGGGGGTTTTGGGTACGAGCAGTACTTC.

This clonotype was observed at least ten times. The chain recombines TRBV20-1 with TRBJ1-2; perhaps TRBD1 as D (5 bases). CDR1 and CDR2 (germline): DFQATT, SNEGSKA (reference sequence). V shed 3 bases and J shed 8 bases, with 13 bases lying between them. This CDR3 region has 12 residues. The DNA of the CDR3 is TGCAGTGCTAGTGCGGGGGTTAGAGGCTACACCTTC. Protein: CSASAGVRGYTF.

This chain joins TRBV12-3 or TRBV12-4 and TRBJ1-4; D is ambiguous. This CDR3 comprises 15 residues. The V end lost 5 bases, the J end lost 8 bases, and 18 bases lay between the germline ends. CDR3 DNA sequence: TGTGCCAGCAGTCGCCAAGCCGGTGGCGGAGAAAAACTGTTTTTT. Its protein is CASSRQAGGGEKLFF.

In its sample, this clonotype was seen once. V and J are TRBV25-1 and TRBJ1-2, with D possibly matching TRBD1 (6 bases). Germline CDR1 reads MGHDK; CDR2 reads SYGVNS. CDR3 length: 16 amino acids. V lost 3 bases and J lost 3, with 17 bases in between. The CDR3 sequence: CASSEKLGGGYYGYTF. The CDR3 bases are TGTGCCAGCAGTGAGAAGTTGGGAGGGGGTTACTATGGCTACACCTTC.

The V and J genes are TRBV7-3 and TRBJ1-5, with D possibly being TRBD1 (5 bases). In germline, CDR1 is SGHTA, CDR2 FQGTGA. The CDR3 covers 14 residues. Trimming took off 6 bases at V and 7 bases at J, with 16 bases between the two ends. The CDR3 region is CASRPMGPPQPQHF. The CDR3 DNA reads TGTGCCAGCAGACCCATGGGACCTCCCCAGCCCCAGCATTTT.

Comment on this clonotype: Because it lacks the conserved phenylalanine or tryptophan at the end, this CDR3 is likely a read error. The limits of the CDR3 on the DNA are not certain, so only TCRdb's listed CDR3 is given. Here the CDR3 reads CASTPRTGGPR. This chain uses TRBV19 with TRBJ1-6; the table's TRBD1 call for D was not verified on the DNA. The CDR3 has 11 amino acids, counting both end residues. CDR1 LNHDA and CDR2 SQIVND come from the germline V gene (reference sequence).

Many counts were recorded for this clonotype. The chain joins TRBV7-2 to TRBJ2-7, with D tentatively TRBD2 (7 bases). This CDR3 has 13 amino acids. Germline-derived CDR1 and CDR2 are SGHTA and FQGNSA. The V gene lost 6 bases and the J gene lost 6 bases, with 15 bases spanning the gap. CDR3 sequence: CASSFAGAPEQYF. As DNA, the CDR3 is TGTGCCAGCAGTTTTGCGGGGGCTCCCGAGCAGTACTTC.

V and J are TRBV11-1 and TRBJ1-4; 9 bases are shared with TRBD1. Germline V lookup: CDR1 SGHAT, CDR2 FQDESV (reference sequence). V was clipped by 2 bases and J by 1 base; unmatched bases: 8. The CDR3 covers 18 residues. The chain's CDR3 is CASSLHVGQGITNEKLFF. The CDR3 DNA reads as TGTGCCAGCAGCTTACATGTGGGACAGGGAATAACTAATGAAAAACTGTTTTTT.